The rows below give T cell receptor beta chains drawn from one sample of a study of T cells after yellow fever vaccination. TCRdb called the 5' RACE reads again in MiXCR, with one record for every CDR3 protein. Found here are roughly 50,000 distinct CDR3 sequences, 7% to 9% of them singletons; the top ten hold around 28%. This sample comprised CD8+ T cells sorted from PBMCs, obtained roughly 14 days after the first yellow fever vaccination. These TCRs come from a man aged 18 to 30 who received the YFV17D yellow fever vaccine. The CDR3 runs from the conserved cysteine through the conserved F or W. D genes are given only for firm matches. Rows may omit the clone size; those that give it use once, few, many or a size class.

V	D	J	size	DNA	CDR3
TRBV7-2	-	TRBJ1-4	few	TGTGCCAGCAGCTTATTGGGCAGCGGGGGTGAAAAACTGTTTTTT	CASSLLGSGGEKLFF
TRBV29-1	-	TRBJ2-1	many	TGCAGCGTTGAAATGAAAGGAATCTCGTACAATGAGCAGTTCTTC	CSVEMKGISYNEQFF
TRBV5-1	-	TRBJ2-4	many	TGCGCCAGCAGCTGGATGGGGGGAGCGGCCAAAAACATTCAGTACTTC	CASSWMGGAAKNIQYF
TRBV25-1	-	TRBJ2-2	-	TGTGCCATCAGCTCCGGGCGAATAGACAACACCGGGGAGCTGTTTTTT	CAISSGRIDNTGELFF
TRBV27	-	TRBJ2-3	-	TGTGCCAGCGGGGGGCTGGGTACGGCAGATACGCAGTATTTT	CASGGLGTADTQYF
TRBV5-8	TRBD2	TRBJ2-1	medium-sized	TGTGCCAGCAGCTACACTCCAATAAGCGGGGGGGCCAATGAGCAGTTCTTC	CASSYTPISGGANEQFF
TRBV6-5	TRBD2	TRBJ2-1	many	TGTGCCAGCCAGGCACTAGCGGGGCCGATTTATAAAGAGCAGTTCTTC	CASQALAGPIYKEQFF
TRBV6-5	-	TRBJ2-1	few	TGTGCCAGCAGTTATTCCGGCTACAATGAGCAGTTCTTC	CASSYSGYNEQFF
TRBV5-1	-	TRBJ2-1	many	TGCGCCAGCAGCCCGGGGGTGCATGAGCAGTTCTTC	CASSPGVHEQFF
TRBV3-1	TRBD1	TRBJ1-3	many	TGTGCCAGCAGTCTGACAGGGGACGCTGGAAACACCATATATTTT	CASSLTGDAGNTIYF
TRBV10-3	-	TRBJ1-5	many	TGTGCCATCAGTGAGTCGGCGGGCAGCAATCAGCCCCAGCATTTT	CAISESAGSNQPQHF
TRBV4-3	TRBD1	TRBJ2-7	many	TGCGCCAGCAGTCCCGGGACAGTAGGCTCCTACGAGCAGTACTTC	CASSPGTVGSYEQYF
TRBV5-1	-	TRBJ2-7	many	TGCGCCAGCAGCTTGACAGGTTCCTACGAGCAGTACTTC	CASSLTGSYEQYF
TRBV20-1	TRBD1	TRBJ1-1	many	TGCAGTGCCAGGAGGACAGGGACATCCATGAACACTGAAGCTTTCTTT	CSARRTGTSMNTEAFF
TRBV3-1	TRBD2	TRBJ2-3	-	TGTGCCAGCAGCCAAGGGCTAGCGGGGGCCTCTAGCACAGATACGCAGTATTTT	CASSQGLAGASSTDTQYF
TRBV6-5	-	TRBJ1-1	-	TGTGCCAGCAGTTACTCGCCAGGGGCGCGGGCTGAAGCTTTCTTT	CASSYSPGARAEAFF
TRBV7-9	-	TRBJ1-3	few	TGTGCCAGCAGCTTAGCGAGAATCTCTGGAAACACCATATATTTT	CASSLARISGNTIYF
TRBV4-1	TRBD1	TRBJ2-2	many	TGCGCCAGCAGCCCCGGACAGGGCTTAAACACCGGGGAGCTGTTTTTT	CASSPGQGLNTGELFF
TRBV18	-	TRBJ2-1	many	TGTGCCAGCTCACCAGAGGACCAAGCTAAGAAAGAGCAGTTCTTC	CASSPEDQAKKEQFF
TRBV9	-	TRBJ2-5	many	TGTGCCAGCAGCGTTGGGGGGCCTAGGGAGACCCAGTACTTC	CASSVGGPRETQYF
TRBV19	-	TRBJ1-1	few	TGTGCCAGTAGTGACGCGGGACGGATGAACACTGAAGCTTTCTTT	CASSDAGRMNTEAFF
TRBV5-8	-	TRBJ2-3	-	TGTGCCAGCAGCCCTCGGGACCTCTGCACAGATACGCAGTATTTT	CASSPRDLCTDTQYF
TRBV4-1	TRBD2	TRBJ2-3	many	TGCGCCAGCAGCCAAGGCCCGCGCAGCGGGGGCCTTAAGAATACGCAGTATTTT	CASSQGPRSGGLKNTQYF
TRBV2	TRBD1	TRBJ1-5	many	TGTGCCAGCAGTCCCCGGGGACAGGGGTCGAATCAGCCCCAGCATTTT	CASSPRGQGSNQPQHF
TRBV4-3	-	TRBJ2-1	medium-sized	TGCGCCAGCAGCCCCTACTCAGGGGGAGGTGAGCAGTTCTTC	CASSPYSGGGEQFF